This T cell receptor beta chain was sequenced for a study of T cell responses to AZD1222 COVID-19 vaccine. TCRdb's table, derived via immunoSEQ multiplex PCR, lists solely in-frame clones and lacks some. The table lists around 130,000 clones, about 94% of them singletons. This CDR3 is 13 amino acids long. Between the trimmed V and J ends, which lost 3 bases and 10 bases, there was a span of 13 bases. CDR1 is MNHEY and CDR2 is SMNVEV in the germline V gene (reference sequence). This receptor was identified in an adult in good health. The chain has TRBV27 and TRBJ2-1, with D perhaps matching TRBD2 (6 bases). The specimen comprised peripheral blood, sampled on day 0 of AZD1222 vaccination. As DNA, the CDR3 is TGTGCCAGCAGTTTTAGATTCCTAGCGGAGCAGTTCTTC. Its protein is CASSFRFLAEQFF.